What follows is one TCR beta chain and its context. Lesional scalp punch biopsies and peripheral blood came from alopecia areata patients. This sample is drawn from a study of CD8+ T cells in alopecia areata. Overall study: Tofacitinib ran 6 to 18 months, followed by 6 months off drug.

Investigators isolated RNA and reverse transcribed it into cDNA to act as the sequencing template. Clones were read by immunoSEQ multiplex PCR, and TCRdb kept only the in-frame ones, dropping some. Of around 5,900 clones listed, 60% are singletons. Material: skin. This sequence originates from a human donor with alopecia areata.

CDR3 nucleotide sequence: TGTGCCAGCAGTTTCTATAGCGGGGGCCTCACAGATACGCAGTATTTT. It specifies CASSFYSGGLTDTQYF. The chain is built from TRBV27 and TRBJ2-3, with 9 bases lining up with TRBD2. CDR1 is MNHEY and CDR2 is SMNVEV in the germline V gene (reference sequence). V was pared by 3 bases and J by 2 bases, with 6 bases of the junction left unmatched. The CDR3 runs 16 residues.